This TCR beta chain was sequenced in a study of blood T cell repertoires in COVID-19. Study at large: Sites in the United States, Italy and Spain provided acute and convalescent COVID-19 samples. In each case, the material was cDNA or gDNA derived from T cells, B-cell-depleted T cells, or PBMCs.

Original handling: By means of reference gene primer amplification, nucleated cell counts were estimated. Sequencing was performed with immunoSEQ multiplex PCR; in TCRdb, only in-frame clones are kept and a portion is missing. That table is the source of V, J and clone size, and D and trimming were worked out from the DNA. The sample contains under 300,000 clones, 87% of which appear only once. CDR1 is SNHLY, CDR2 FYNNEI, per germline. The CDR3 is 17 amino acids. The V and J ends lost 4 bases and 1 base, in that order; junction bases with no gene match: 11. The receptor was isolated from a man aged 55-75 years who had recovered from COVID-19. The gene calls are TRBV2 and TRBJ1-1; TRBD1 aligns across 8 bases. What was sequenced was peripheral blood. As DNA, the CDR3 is TGTGCCAGCAGTGTCTTGCCGACCGGGACAGGGAACACTGAAGCTTTCTTT. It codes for CASSVLPTGTGNTEAFF.